This is a list of T cell receptor beta chains from one sample in a study of blood T cells in healthy people across ages. TCRdb re-derived calls from the 5' RACE reads in MiXCR, one entry per CDR3 protein. Here the sample spans 550,000 to 750,000 distinct CDR3 sequences, under 25% being singletons. The sample taken for sequencing was blood. The receptors stem from a man aged 65 to 85 in good health. CDR3s include the opening cysteine and the closing phenylalanine or tryptophan. The D gene is left open where the match is weak. Clone size is shown for a subset of rows, as once, few, many or a class of expanded clone.

clone_size	v_call	d_call	j_call	cdr3_nt	cdr3_aa
few	TRBV5-8	NA	TRBJ1-2	TGTGCCAGCAGCCCGGGCCTAGGTCGTGGCTACACCTTC	CASSPGLGRGYTF
few	TRBV7-2	NA	TRBJ2-3	TGTGCCAGCAGCTTCTTTGGGGGGGATACGCAGTATTTT	CASSFFGGDTQYF
once	TRBV12-3/TRBV12-4	NA	TRBJ1-3	TGTGCCAGCAGAACCGGGATAAATCGAAACACCATATATTTT	CASRTGINRNTIYF
NA	TRBV20-1	NA	TRBJ2-7	TGCAGTGCTAGAGATCAGGGCAGAAACTACGAGCAGTACTTC	CSARDQGRNYEQYF
NA	TRBV20-1	TRBD2	TRBJ2-1	TGCAGTGCTAAAAGGACTAGCGGGAGAAACTATGAGCAGTTCTTC	CSAKRTSGRNYEQFF
NA	TRBV3-1	NA	TRBJ1-2	TGTGCCAGCAGCTTCTCCATCCCGGGAGGCAATGGCTACACCTTC	CASSFSIPGGNGYTF
NA	TRBV20-1	NA	TRBJ2-2	TGCAGTGCTAGACCGGGACAGAACACCGGGGGGCTGTTTTTT	CSARPGQNTGGLFF
few	TRBV28	NA	TRBJ1-4	TGTGCCAGCACGCGAAGGCGGGTTGGAGAAAAACTGTTTTTT	CASTRRRVGEKLFF
few	TRBV7-9	NA	TRBJ1-2	TGTGCCAGCACCTCCGGGACGGCAAACTATGGCTACACCTTC	CASTSGTANYGYTF
few	TRBV6-5	TRBD2	TRBJ2-7	TGTACCAGCAGTTACTCGAAAAGCGGGGCTTACGAGCAGTACTTC	CTSSYSKSGAYEQYF
NA	TRBV20-1	TRBD2	TRBJ2-1	TGCAGTGCAGAGAGCGGGAGGGCTGAGCAGTTCTTC	CSAESGRAEQFF
few	TRBV18	NA	TRBJ1-2	TGTGCCAGCTCACCAGGACAGAGGAATGGCTACACCTTC	CASSPGQRNGYTF
NA	TRBV7-8	TRBD1	TRBJ2-7	TGTGCCAGCAGCTGGGACAGGGGAGCCTACGAGCAGTACTTC	CASSWDRGAYEQYF
NA	TRBV20-1	NA	TRBJ1-1	TGCAGTGCTAGAGTTAGGGGGGGGGACACTGAAGCTTTCTTT	CSARVRGGDTEAFF
few	TRBV3-1	TRBD1	TRBJ1-6	TGTGCCAGCAGCCAAGGGGACAGGGGTAATTCACCCCTCCACTTT	CASSQGDRGNSPLHF
NA	TRBV4-1	TRBD1	TRBJ2-5	TGCGCCAGCAGCCAAGAAGGAGGACAGGGAAAAGAGACCCAGTACTTC	CASSQEGGQGKETQYF
NA	TRBV20-1	NA	TRBJ2-5	TGCAGTGCTAGAGGGTTTGCGGAACAAGAGACCCAGTACTTC	CSARGFAEQETQYF
few	TRBV15	NA	TRBJ2-4	TGTGCCACCAGCAGAGATGGTGGGGCAGGGATAGCCAAAAACATTCAGTACTTC	CATSRDGGAGIAKNIQYF
NA	TRBV7-2	NA	TRBJ2-7	TGTGCCAGCAGCGCAAGACTGGTGGCGGGGTACGAGCAGTACTTC	CASSARLVAGYEQYF
few	TRBV6-2/TRBV6-3	TRBD2	TRBJ2-1	TGTGCCAGCAGTGACCCAACTAGCGGGGTTAAGAGCTCCTACAATGAGCAGTTCTTC	CASSDPTSGVKSSYNEQFF
many	TRBV7-2	TRBD2	TRBJ2-1	TGTGCCAGCAGCCTGGGCGGGAGGGGTTACAATGAGCAGTTCTTC	CASSLGGRGYNEQFF
NA	TRBV6-6	TRBD2	TRBJ2-1	TGTGCCAGCAGAACCAGCGGGACCACCTACAATGAGCAGTTCTTC	CASRTSGTTYNEQFF
NA	TRBV5-1	TRBD1	TRBJ1-1	TGCGCCAGCGCCTATATGACAGGGGTTTTCACTGAAGCTTTCTTT	CASAYMTGVFTEAFF
NA	TRBV20-1	NA	TRBJ2-1	TGCAGTGCTAGAGATTTGGGTAAAGAGCAGTTCTTC	CSARDLGKEQFF
few	TRBV9	TRBD1	TRBJ2-5	TGTGCCAGCAGCTTCGGACAGGCCGCTCTAGGAGAGACCCAGTACTTC	CASSFGQAALGETQYF
few	TRBV7-2	NA	TRBJ2-5	TGTGCCAGCAGCCGCTTTTTGGGAGAGACCCAGTACTTC	CASSRFLGETQYF
NA	TRBV4-1	NA	TRBJ2-5	TGCGCCAGCAGCCAGGAACTAGCCGGGTACCAAAAGACCCAGTACTTC	CASSQELAGYQKTQYF
NA	TRBV6-2/TRBV6-3	NA	TRBJ1-5	TGTGCCAGCAGCTGGGGGACGCCGAGTAATCAGCCCCAGCATTTT	CASSWGTPSNQPQHF
many	TRBV7-9	NA	TRBJ2-7	TGTGCCAGCAGCCACCAGGACACTCCCTACGAGCAGTACTTC	CASSHQDTPYEQYF
many	TRBV5-6	NA	TRBJ1-4	TGTGCCAGCAGCTTGAGCAGCAATAATGAAAAACTGTTTTTT	CASSLSSNNEKLFF
few	TRBV4-1	NA	TRBJ2-1	TGCGCCAGCAGCCAAGATCACGACAGTGAGCAGTTCTTC	CASSQDHDSEQFF
NA	TRBV12-3/TRBV12-4	NA	TRBJ1-4	TGTGCCAGCAGTCCTAAGACAGGCTTTAATGAAAAACTGTTTTTT	CASSPKTGFNEKLFF
NA	TRBV11-2	TRBD2	TRBJ2-1	TGTGCCAGCAGCTTAGATTTTTTATCTCTAACTAGCGGGAGCAATATGTACAATGAGCAGTTCTTC	CASSLDFLSLTSGSNMYNEQFF
NA	TRBV5-4	NA	TRBJ1-2	TGTGCCAGCAGCTTGGTGGGGGCTGGATATGGCTACACCTTC	CASSLVGAGYGYTF
few	TRBV10-3	TRBD1	TRBJ2-4	TGTGCCATCAGTGCGGCGACAGGGGCAAAAAACATTCAGTACTTC	CAISAATGAKNIQYF
few	TRBV7-3	NA	TRBJ2-5	TGTGCCAGCAGCTTAACGGGGGGCAGGGAGAGGCAGACCCAGTACTTC	CASSLTGGRERQTQYF
NA	TRBV4-2	NA	TRBJ2-1	TGTGCCAGCAGCCAAGGGACACCCACCTACAATGAGCAGTTCTTC	CASSQGTPTYNEQFF
NA	TRBV2	NA	TRBJ2-2	TGTGCCAGCAGTGTTGAGGGGCCCGGGGAGCTGTTTTTT	CASSVEGPGELFF
NA	TRBV6-5	TRBD2	TRBJ2-7	TGTGCCAGCAGTTACTCGTCCCTAGCGGGAGGGGATCCCTACGAGCAGTACTTC	CASSYSSLAGGDPYEQYF
NA	TRBV20-1	NA	TRBJ2-1	TGCAGTGCTAGCGGGACGACGAATGAGCAGTTCTTC	CSASGTTNEQFF